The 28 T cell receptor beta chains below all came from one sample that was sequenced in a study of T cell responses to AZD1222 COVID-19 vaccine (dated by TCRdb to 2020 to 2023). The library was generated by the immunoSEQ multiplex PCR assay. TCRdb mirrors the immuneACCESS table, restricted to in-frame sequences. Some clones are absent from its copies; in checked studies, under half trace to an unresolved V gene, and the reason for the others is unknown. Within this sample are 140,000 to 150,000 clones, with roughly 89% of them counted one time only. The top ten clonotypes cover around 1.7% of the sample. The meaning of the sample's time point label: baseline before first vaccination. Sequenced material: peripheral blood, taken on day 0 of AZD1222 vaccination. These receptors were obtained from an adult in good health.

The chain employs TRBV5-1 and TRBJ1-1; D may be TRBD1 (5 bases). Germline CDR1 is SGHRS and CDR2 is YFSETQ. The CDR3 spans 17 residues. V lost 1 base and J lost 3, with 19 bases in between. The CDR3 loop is CASSLRGQGVSDTEAFF. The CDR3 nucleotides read TGCGCCAGCAGCTTGAGAGGGCAGGGTGTAAGCGACACTGAAGCTTTCTTT.

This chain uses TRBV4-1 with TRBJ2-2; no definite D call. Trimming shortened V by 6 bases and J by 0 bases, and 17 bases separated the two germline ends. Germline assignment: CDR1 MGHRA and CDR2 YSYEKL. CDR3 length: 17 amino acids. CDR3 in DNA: TGCGCCAGCAGGAGAGAGTGGGCCCAGACGAACACCGGGGAGCTGTTTTTT. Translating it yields CASRREWAQTNTGELFF.

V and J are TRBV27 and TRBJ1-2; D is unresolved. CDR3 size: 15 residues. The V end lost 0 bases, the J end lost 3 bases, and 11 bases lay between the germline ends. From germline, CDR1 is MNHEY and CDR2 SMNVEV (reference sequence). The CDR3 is CASSLSAAIHYGYTF. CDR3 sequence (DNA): TGTGCCAGCAGTTTATCGGCGGCCATCCACTATGGCTACACCTTC.

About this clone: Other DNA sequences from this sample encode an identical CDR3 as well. The CDR3 reads CASSLGAHTDTQYF. DNA for the CDR3: TGTGCCAGCAGCTTGGGGGCCCACACAGATACGCAGTATTTT. The chain carries TRBV5-6 and TRBJ2-3; D not certain. CDR3 length: 14 residues. In germline, CDR1 is SGHDT, CDR2 YYEEEE. Trimming removed 0 bases at V and 2 bases at J, with 7 bases between.

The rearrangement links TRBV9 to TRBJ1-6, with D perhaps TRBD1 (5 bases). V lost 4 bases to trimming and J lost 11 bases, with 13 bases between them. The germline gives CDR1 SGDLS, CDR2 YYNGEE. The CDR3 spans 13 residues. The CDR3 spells CASSSGAGTPLHF. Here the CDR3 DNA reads TGTGCCAGCAGCTCTGGAGCAGGGACACCCCTCCACTTT.

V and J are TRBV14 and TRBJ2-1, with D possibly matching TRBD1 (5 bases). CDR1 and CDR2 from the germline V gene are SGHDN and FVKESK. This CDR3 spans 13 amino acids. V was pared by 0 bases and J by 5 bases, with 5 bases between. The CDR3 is CASSQDRDNEQFF. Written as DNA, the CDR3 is TGTGCCAGCAGCCAAGACAGGGACAATGAGCAGTTCTTC.

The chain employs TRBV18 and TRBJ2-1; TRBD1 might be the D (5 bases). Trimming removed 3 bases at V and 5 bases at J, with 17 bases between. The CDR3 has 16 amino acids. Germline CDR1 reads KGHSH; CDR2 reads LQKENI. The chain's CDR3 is CASSPRQLGLDNEQFF. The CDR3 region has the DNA TGTGCCAGCTCACCCCGACAGTTGGGGTTGGACAATGAGCAGTTCTTC.

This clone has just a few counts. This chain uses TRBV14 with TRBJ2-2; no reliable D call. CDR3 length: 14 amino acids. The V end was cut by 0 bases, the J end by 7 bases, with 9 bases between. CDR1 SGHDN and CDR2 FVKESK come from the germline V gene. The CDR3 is CASSQEGWDGELFF. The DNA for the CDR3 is TGTGCCAGCAGCCAAGAAGGATGGGACGGGGAGCTGTTTTTT.

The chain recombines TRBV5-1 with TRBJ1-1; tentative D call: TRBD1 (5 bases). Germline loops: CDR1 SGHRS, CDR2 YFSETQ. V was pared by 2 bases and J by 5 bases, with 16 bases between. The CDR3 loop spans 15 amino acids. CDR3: CASSFFGGSETEAFF. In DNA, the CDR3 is TGCGCCAGCAGCTTTTTTGGGGGATCGGAGACTGAAGCTTTCTTT.

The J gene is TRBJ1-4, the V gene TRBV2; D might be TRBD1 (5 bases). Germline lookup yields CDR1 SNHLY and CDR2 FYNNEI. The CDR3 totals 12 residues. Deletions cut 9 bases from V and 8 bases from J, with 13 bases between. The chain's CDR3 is CASGRDEEKLFF. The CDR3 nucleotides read TGTGCCAGTGGAAGGGACGAAGAAAAACTGTTTTTT.

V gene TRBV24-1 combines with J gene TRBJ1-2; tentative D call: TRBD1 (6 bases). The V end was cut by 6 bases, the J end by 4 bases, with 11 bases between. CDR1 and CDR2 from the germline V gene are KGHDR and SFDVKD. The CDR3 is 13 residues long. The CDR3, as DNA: TGTGCCACCAGTAGGGGGTATGGCTATGGCTACACCTTC. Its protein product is CATSRGYGYGYTF.

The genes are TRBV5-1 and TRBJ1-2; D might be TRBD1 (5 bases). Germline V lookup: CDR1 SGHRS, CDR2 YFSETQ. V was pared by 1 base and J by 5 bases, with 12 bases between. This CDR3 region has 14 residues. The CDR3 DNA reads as TGCGCCAGCAGCTTGCGGGGAGGGGAATATGGCTACACCTTC. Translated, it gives CASSLRGGEYGYTF.

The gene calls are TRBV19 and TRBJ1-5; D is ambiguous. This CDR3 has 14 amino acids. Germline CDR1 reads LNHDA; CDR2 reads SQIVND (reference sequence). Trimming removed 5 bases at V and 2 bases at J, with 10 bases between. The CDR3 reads CASSWAGGNQPQHF. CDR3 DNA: TGTGCCAGTAGTTGGGCGGGAGGCAATCAGCCCCAGCATTTT.

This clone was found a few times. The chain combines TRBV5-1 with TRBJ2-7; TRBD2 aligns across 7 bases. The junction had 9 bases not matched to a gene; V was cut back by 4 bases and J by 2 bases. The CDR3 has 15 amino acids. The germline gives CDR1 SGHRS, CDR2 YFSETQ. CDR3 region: CASSPVGGSTYEQYF. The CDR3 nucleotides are TGCGCCAGCAGCCCCGTGGGGGGGTCTACCTACGAGCAGTACTTC.

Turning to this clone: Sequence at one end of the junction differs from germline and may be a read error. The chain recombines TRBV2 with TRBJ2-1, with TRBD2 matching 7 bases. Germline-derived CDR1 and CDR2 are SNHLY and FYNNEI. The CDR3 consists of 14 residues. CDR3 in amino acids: CACRAQRDYNEQFF. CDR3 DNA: TGTGCCTGCAGGGCGCAGCGGGACTACAATGAGCAGTTCTTC.

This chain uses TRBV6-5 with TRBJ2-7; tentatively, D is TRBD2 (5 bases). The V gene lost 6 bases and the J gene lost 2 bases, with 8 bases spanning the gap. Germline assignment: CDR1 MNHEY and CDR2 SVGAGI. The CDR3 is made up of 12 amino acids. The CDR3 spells CASRSGTYEQYF. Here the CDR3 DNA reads TGTGCCAGCAGGTCCGGGACCTACGAGCAGTACTTC.

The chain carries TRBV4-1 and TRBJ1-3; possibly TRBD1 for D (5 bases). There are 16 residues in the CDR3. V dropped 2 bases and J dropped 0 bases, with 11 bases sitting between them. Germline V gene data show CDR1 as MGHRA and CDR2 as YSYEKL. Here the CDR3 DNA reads TGCGCCAGCAGCCAACTGGGACCACGCTCTGGAAACACCATATATTTT. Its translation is CASSQLGPRSGNTIYF.

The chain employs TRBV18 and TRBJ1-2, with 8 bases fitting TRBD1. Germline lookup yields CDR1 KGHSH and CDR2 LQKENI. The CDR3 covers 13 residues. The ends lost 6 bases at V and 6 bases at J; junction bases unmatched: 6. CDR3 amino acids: CASSLDRGHGYTF. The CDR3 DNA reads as TGTGCCAGCTCGTTAGACAGGGGTCATGGCTACACCTTC.

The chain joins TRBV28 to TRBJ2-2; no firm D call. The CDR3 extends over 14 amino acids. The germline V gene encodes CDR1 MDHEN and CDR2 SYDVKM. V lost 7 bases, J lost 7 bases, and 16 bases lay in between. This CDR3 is CASMISVRHGELFF. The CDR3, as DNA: TGTGCCAGCATGATATCCGTGAGGCACGGGGAGCTGTTTTTT. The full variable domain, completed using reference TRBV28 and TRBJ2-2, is DVKVTQSSRYLVKRTGEKVFLECVQDMDHENMFWYRQDPGLGLRLIYFSYDVKMKEKGDIPEGYSVSREKKERFSLILESASTNQTSMYLCASMISVRHGELFFGEGSRLTVL.

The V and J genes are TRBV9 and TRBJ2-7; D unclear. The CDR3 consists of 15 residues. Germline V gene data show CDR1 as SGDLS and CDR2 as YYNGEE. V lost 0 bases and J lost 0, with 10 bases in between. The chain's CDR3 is CASSVAAVSSYEQYF. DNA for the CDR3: TGTGCCAGCAGCGTAGCGGCGGTAAGCTCCTACGAGCAGTACTTC. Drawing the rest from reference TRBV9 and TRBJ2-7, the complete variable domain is DSGVTQTPKHLITATGQRVTLRCSPRSGDLSVYWYQQSLDQGLQFLIQYYNGEERAKGNILERFSAQQFPDLHSELNLSSLELGDSALYFCASSVAAVSSYEQYFGPGTRLTVT.

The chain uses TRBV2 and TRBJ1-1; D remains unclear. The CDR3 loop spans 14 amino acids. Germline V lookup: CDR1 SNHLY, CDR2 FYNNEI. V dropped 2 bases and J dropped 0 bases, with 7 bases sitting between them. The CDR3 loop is CASSEQMVNTEAFF. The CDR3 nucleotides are TGTGCCAGCAGTGAACAAATGGTGAACACTGAAGCTTTCTTT.

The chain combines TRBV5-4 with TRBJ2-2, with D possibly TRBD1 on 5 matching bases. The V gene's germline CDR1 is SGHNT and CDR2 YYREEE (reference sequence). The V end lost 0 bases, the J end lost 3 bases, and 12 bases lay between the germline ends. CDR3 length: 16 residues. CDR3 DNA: TGTGCCAGCAGCTTGGAGGCAGGGTCTTACACCGGGGAGCTGTTTTTT. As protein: CASSLEAGSYTGELFF.

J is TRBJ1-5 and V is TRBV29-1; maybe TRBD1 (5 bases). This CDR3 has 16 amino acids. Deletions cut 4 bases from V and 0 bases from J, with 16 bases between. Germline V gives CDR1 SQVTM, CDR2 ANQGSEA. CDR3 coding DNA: TGCAGCGTTGTTATTGGGGCAGCGAATAGCAATCAGCCCCAGCATTTT. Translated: CSVVIGAANSNQPQHF. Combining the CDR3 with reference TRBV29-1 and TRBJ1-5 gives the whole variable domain SAVISQKPSRDICQRGTSLTIQCQVDSQVTMMFWYRQQPGQSLTLIATANQGSEATYESGFVIDKFPISRPNLTFSTLTVSNMSPEDSSIYLCSVVIGAANSNQPQHFGDGTRLSIL.

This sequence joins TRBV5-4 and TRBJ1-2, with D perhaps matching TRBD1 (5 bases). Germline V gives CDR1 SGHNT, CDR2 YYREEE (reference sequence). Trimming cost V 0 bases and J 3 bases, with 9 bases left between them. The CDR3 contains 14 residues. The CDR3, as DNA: TGTGCCAGCAGCTTGGTGGGGGACTACTATGGCTACACCTTC. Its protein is CASSLVGDYYGYTF. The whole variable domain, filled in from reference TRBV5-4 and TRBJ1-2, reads ETGVTQSPTHLIKTRGQQVTLRCSSQSGHNTVSWYQQALGQGPQFIFQYYREEENGRGNFPPRFSGLQFPNYSSELNVNALELDDSALYLCASSLVGDYYGYTFGSGTRLTVV.

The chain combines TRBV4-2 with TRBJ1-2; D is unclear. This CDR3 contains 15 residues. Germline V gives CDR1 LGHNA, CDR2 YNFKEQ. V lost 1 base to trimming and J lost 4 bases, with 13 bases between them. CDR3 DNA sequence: TGTGCCAGCAGCCAAGGACCCGGGCCACCCTATGGCTACACCTTC. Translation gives CASSQGPGPPYGYTF.

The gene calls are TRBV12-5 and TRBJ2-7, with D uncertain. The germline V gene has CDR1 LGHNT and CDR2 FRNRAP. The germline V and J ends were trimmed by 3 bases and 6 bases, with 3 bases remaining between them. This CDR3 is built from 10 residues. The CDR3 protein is CASGFGEQYF. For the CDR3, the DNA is TGTGCTAGTGGTTTCGGCGAGCAGTACTTC.

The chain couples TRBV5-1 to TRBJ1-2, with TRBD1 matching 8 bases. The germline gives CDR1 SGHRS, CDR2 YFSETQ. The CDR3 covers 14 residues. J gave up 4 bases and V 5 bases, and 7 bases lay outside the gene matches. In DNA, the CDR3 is TGCGCCAGCAGAACGACCGGGACAGGCTATGGCTACACCTTC. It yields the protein CASRTTGTGYGYTF.

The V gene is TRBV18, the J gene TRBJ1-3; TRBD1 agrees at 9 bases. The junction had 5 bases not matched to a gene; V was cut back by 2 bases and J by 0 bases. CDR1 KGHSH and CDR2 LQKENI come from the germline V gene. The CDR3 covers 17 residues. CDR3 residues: CASSPWETGGSGNTIYF. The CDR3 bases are TGTGCCAGCTCACCATGGGAGACAGGGGGCTCTGGAAACACCATATATTTT.